One T cell receptor beta chain is described in this entry. Its antigen is still unknown. No base quality information exists; no much larger clone differs at one position. Looking up the germline V gene yields CDR1 ENHRY and CDR2 SYGVKD. Germline trimming amounts to 4 bases on V and 0 bases on J, with 16 as the count of junction bases outside the gene matches. From cysteine to phenylalanine, the CDR3 is 22 amino acids long. The DNA shown is the 66-base CDR3, in frame from base 1. The sequencing machine was an Illumina HiSeq 2500. TCR beta libraries were prepared by quantitative 5'-RACE with molecular barcodes. The authors' pipeline ran thus. A new computational method based on a probabilistic model of VDJ rearrangement was used to identify disease-linked TCR variants. Using fastp trimming at Q25 and MiXCR clonotype assembly, TCRdb reanalyzed the public sequencing data and kept in-frame beta chains. Rows are unified per CDR3 protein, each entry keeping the most common DNA and genes. TCRdb, rather than the study authors, made the V and J calls. The sample records about 320,000 distinct CDR3 sequences, approximately 10% of which are singletons. About 10% of the sample is in the top ten clones.

This entry comes from a study of CD8 T cells in ankylosing spondylitis listed by TCRdb under 2017. Broadly, across the study: The study profiled T cell receptor beta repertoires in healthy donors and ankylosing spondylitis patients to find disease-linked TCR variants. In total, the full study cohort was made up of 95 to 110 healthy donors and some 26 ankylosing spondylitis patients. Peripheral blood was sampled, and synovial fluid was also collected from ankylosing spondylitis patients. General conclusions and limits of the study: According to the report, matched synovial fluid samples from ankylosing spondylitis patients were significantly enriched for the disease-linked clones. Some motif variants were previously reported in synovial fluid and blood of reactive arthritis patients, suggesting common disease-initiation mechanisms. Blood from ankylosing spondylitis patients appeared to be characterized by a TCR beta motif composed of eight highly homologous amino acid variants. In peripheral blood, the disease-linked clones were found at relatively low frequencies and had a CD8+ phenotype.

Recombination connected TRBV10-3 to TRBJ2-1; the central 15 bases match TRBD2. The clonotype originates from a female donor with ankylosing spondylitis or in good health (not recorded which). Material: blood, either unsorted or a sorted T cell fraction (not recorded which). The CDR3: CAISGSQPGLAGGPSSYNEQFF. The nucleotide sequence is TGTGCCATCAGTGGGTCGCAACCGGGACTAGCGGGGGGCCCCAGCTCCTACAATGAGCAGTTCTTC.